Shown below are 27 T cell receptor beta chains from a single sample sequenced in a study of cytomegalovirus exposure and HLA in healthy donors. Researchers ran the PCR with 60 Vbeta and 13 Jbeta primers. The protocol was immunoSEQ multiplex PCR, while the TCRdb copy is restricted to in-frame clones and leaves out a portion. The data hold 95,000 or so clones, with about four fifths observed a single time. The sequencing input was PBMCs. These receptor sequences come from a woman in her seventies in good health and CMV-seropositive.

The chain combines TRBV15 with TRBJ2-7; D unresolved. Germline CDR1 reads LNHNV; CDR2 reads YYDKDF (reference sequence). This CDR3 spans 13 amino acids. The V and J ends lost 0 bases and 4 bases respectively, with 7 bases between them. The CDR3 nucleotides are TGTGCCACCAGCAGAGATCTCGGTTACGAGCAGTACTTC. This codes for CATSRDLGYEQYF. Full variable domain (rest looked up from reference TRBV15 and TRBJ2-7): DAMVIQNPRYQVTQFGKPVTLSCSQTLNHNVMYWYQQKSSQAPKLLFHYYDKDFNNEADTPDNFQSRRPNTSFCFLDIRSPGLGDTAMYLCATSRDLGYEQYFGPGTRLTVT.

A note on this clone: One junction end does not reproduce the germline sequence, and a read error may be involved. V and J are TRBV7-9 and TRBJ2-1, with TRBD2 identical over 11 bases. CDR3 length: 17 amino acids. CDR1 and CDR2 (germline): SEHNR, FQNEAQ (reference sequence). CDR3 sequence reads: CSSSSTPSSGGWNEQFF. CDR3 nucleotides: TGTTCCAGCAGCTCAACCCCTTCTAGCGGGGGGTGGAATGAGCAGTTCTTC.

The chain has TRBV27 and TRBJ2-7; the match to TRBD2 covers 7 bases. The CDR3 has 12 residues. Unmatched junction bases numbered 5, after V lost 6 bases and J lost 6 bases. Germline-derived CDR1 and CDR2 are MNHEY and SMNVEV (reference sequence). CDR3 loop: CASSPSGAEQYF. Written as DNA, the CDR3 is TGTGCCAGCAGCCCCAGCGGGGCCGAGCAGTACTTC.

The rearrangement uses TRBV4-3 and TRBJ1-5; the D gene is possibly TRBD1 (5 bases). In germline, CDR1 is LGHNA, CDR2 YSLEER. There are 18 residues in the CDR3. The V and J ends lost 0 bases and 2 bases respectively, with 17 bases between them. The CDR3 DNA reads TGCGCCAGCAGCCAAGAGGAAGCTACAGGTTCCGGCAATCAGCCCCAGCATTTT. Translating it yields CASSQEEATGSGNQPQHF.

The V and J genes are TRBV7-2 and TRBJ2-7; 7 bases are shared with TRBD2. The length of the CDR3 is 15 residues. Looked up from germline, CDR1 is SGHTA and CDR2 is FQGNSA. With V trimmed by 0 bases and J by 0 bases, 2 bases remained unmatched. This CDR3 reads CASSLAGGPSYEQYF. The CDR3 DNA reads as TGTGCCAGCAGCTTAGCGGGAGGGCCCTCCTACGAGCAGTACTTC.

This clone was seen just once. This chain connects TRBV4-1 to TRBJ2-7, with D possibly matching TRBD2 (5 bases). V was clipped by 2 bases and J by 3 bases, with 11 bases between them. This CDR3 region has 14 residues. Germline values: CDR1 MGHRA, CDR2 YSYEKL. The DNA for the CDR3 is TGCGCCAGCAGCCAACCACTTACTAGCTACGAGCAGTACTTC. This gives the protein CASSQPLTSYEQYF.

The chain recombines TRBV4-3 with TRBJ2-5, with 7 positions matching TRBD2. Trimming removed 0 bases from V and 7 bases from J; junction bases left unmatched: 11. The CDR3 runs 16 residues. The germline V gene has CDR1 LGHNA and CDR2 YSLEER. The CDR3 DNA sequence: TGCGCCAGCAGCCAAGATCAAGTGGGAGGGGCGGCGACCCAGTACTTC. It is translated as CASSQDQVGGAATQYF.

This clone showed up just a few times. The chain joins TRBV5-1 to TRBJ2-1; 12 positions match TRBD2. The J segment lost 14 bases and the V segment lost 0 bases, leaving 3 bases of the junction unmatched. Germline V gives CDR1 SGHRS, CDR2 YFSETQ. The CDR3 runs to 13 residues. The CDR3 coding sequence is TGCGCCAGCAGCTTGGACCTAGCGGGAGGGAAGTTCTTC. Translating gives CASSLDLAGGKFF.

The chain combines TRBV7-3 with TRBJ2-2; perhaps TRBD1 as D (6 bases). Per germline, CDR1 SGHTA and CDR2 FQGTGA. V was clipped by 4 bases and J by 4 bases, with 10 bases between them. The CDR3 runs 14 residues. CDR3 loop: CASSSGAGTGELFF. CDR3 nucleotide sequence: TGTGCCAGCAGCTCAGGGGCCGGCACCGGGGAGCTGTTTTTT.

This clone occurred a few times. V usage is TRBV5-3 and J usage is TRBJ1-4; tentatively, D is TRBD1 (6 bases). Being an ORF, TRBV5-3 has a function that is uncertain. The CDR3 is made up of 19 amino acids. V lost 5 bases and J lost 6, with 29 bases in between. The CDR3 here is CARSEVQFVLGQSYEKLFF. The DNA for the CDR3 is TGTGCCAGAAGTGAAGTGCAGTTCGTTTTAGGACAGTCTTATGAAAAACTGTTTTTT.

This clone was counted once. CDR3 sequence reads: CASSSPGTGSSGNTIYF. DNA of the CDR3: TGTGCCAGCAGTAGTCCCGGGACAGGGAGCTCTGGAAACACCATATATTTT. V gene TRBV5-6 combines with J gene TRBJ1-3; 9 bases are a match to TRBD1. Germline CDR1 is SGHDT and CDR2 is YYEEEE. The CDR3 extends over 17 amino acids. The J segment lost 0 bases and the V segment lost 5 bases, leaving 9 bases of the junction unmatched.

Note on this clone: Distinct nucleotide sequences in the sample also encode this CDR3. The chain has TRBV7-9 and TRBJ2-1, with 10 bases matching TRBD2. V lost 5 bases, J lost 7 bases, and 8 bases stayed unmatched. Germline CDR1 is SEHNR and CDR2 is FQNEAQ (reference sequence). This CDR3 has 15 amino acids. The DNA of the CDR3 is TGTGCCAGCAGCCGGACTAGCGGAAGGGGAAATGAGCAGTTCTTC. This sequence encodes CASSRTSGRGNEQFF.

The chain employs TRBV10-3 and TRBJ1-5; the match to TRBD1 covers 7 bases. Germline V gene sequence: CDR1 ENHRY, CDR2 SYGVKD. The CDR3 is 13 amino acids. Trimming took 11 bases from V and 5 from J; bases not matched to a gene: 9. The DNA of the CDR3 is TGTGCCTCCAGCTCCGGGACAGATCAGCCCCAGCATTTT. It encodes CASSSGTDQPQHF.

The genes are TRBV28 and TRBJ2-5; 11 bases agree with TRBD1. Germline V CDR1 and CDR2: MDHEN, SYDVKM. V lost 5 bases to trimming and J lost 5 bases; unmatched junction nucleotides: 19. The CDR3 runs 19 residues. The CDR3 sequence is CASSELSGQGVYAPETQYF. The CDR3 bases are TGTGCCAGCAGTGAACTCTCGGGACAGGGGGTCTACGCCCCGGAGACCCAGTACTTC.

The chain combines TRBV6-4 with TRBJ2-3; 10 bases are a match to TRBD2. The CDR3 totals 15 residues. V shed 3 bases and J 4 bases; nucleotides not matched to a gene: 4. Germline assignment: CDR1 MRHNA and CDR2 SNTAGT. This chain's CDR3 is CASSDASGSSDTQYF. The CDR3 nucleotides are TGTGCCAGCAGTGATGCTAGCGGGAGCTCAGATACGCAGTATTTT.

The CDR3 loop is CASSGGNRGREETQYF. The CDR3 DNA reads as TGCGCCAGCAGCGGCGGAAACAGGGGTAGGGAGGAGACCCAGTACTTC. This sequence joins TRBV5-1 and TRBJ2-5; TRBD1 aligns across 7 bases. The CDR3 is 16 residues long. The germline CDR1 and CDR2 sequences are SGHRS and YFSETQ. The trim removed 4 bases at V and 5 bases at J, leaving 14 bases unmatched.

This clone was counted once. V usage is TRBV2 and J usage is TRBJ2-1; D is uncertain. Germline loops: CDR1 SNHLY, CDR2 FYNNEI. Between the trimmed V and J ends, which lost 4 bases and 1 base, there was a span of 11 bases. The CDR3 runs 15 residues. CDR3 residues: CASSVRLDSYNEQFF. For the CDR3, the DNA is TGTGCCAGCAGTGTACGGCTAGATTCCTACAATGAGCAGTTCTTC.

This rearrangement joins TRBV7-8 to TRBJ2-3; D remains ambiguous. Germline CDR1 reads SGHVS; CDR2 reads FQNEAQ. The CDR3 totals 14 residues. V was pared by 3 bases and J by 1 base, with 8 bases between. The CDR3 sequence is CASSLDQGTDTQYF. In DNA, the CDR3 is TGTGCCAGCAGCTTGGATCAGGGCACAGATACGCAGTATTTT. The full variable domain, rest sourced from reference TRBV7-8 and TRBJ2-3, is GAGVSQSPRYKVAKRGQDVALRCDPISGHVSLFWYQQALGQGPEFLTYFQNEAQLDKSGLPSDRFFAERPEGSVSTLKIQRTQQEDSAVYLCASSLDQGTDTQYFGPGTRLTVL.

The genes are TRBV7-3 and TRBJ2-1; 10 nucleotides line up with TRBD1. V lost 0 bases to trimming and J lost 9 bases; unmatched junction nucleotides: 2. CDR1 and CDR2 from the germline V gene are SGHTA and FQGTGA. The CDR3 totals 14 residues. CDR3 sequence reads: CASSLTGTGVEQFF. The CDR3 nucleotides are TGTGCCAGCAGCTTAACCGGGACAGGGGTTGAGCAGTTCTTC.

This clone occurred a few times. DNA for the CDR3: TGCAGTGCTATCTTAAACACTGAAGCTTTCTTT. Residues: CSAILNTEAFF. The chain is built from TRBV20-1 and TRBJ1-1; D is unresolved. Germline lookup yields CDR1 DFQATT and CDR2 SNEGSKA (reference sequence). The CDR3 spans 11 residues. The V end lost 4 bases, the J end lost 2 bases, and 5 bases lay between the germline ends.

This sequence joins TRBV29-1 and TRBJ2-1, with D hard to call. The CDR3 spans 12 residues. The V gene lost 1 base and the J gene lost 4 bases, with 5 bases spanning the gap. CDR1 and CDR2 (germline): SQVTM, ANQGSEA. The CDR3 is CSVEGRYNEQFF. The CDR3 bases are TGCAGCGTTGAAGGTAGATACAATGAGCAGTTCTTC.

The chain uses TRBV5-4 and TRBJ2-5; 7 nucleotides agree with TRBD1. CDR3 length: 14 amino acids. The V segment lost 1 base and the J segment 5 bases; nucleotides outside the gene matches: 5. In germline, CDR1 is SGHNT, CDR2 YYREEE (reference sequence). The DNA for the CDR3 is TGTGCCAGCAGCTTGAAGGACAGGCCGGAGACCCAGTACTTC. Encoded protein: CASSLKDRPETQYF. The full variable domain, its missing parts supplied by reference TRBV5-4 and TRBJ2-5, is ETGVTQSPTHLIKTRGQQVTLRCSSQSGHNTVSWYQQALGQGPQFIFQYYREEENGRGNFPPRFSGLQFPNYSSELNVNALELDDSALYLCASSLKDRPETQYFGPGTRLLVL.

The table lists this clone with a few counts. This chain joins TRBV6-5 and TRBJ2-7; TRBD2 matches at 8 bases. The J segment lost 1 base and the V segment lost 8 bases, leaving 4 bases of the junction unmatched. The CDR3 totals 13 residues. Germline V CDR1 and CDR2: MNHEY, SVGAGI. CDR3 in amino acids: CASATSGSYEQYF. CDR3 bases: TGTGCCAGCGCAACTAGCGGATCCTACGAGCAGTACTTC.

The V call is TRBV10-3, the J call TRBJ2-7, with a possible D match to TRBD2 (6 bases). The ends were cut back, 3 bases at V and 4 bases at J, with 10 bases in the middle. Germline assignment: CDR1 ENHRY and CDR2 SYGVKD. This CDR3 comprises 13 residues. CDR3 in amino acids: CAISDGAGYEQYF. The CDR3 DNA reads TGTGCCATCAGTGATGGAGCGGGTTACGAGCAGTACTTC.

V usage is TRBV7-2 and J usage is TRBJ1-4, with D tentatively TRBD1 (5 bases). This CDR3 spans 14 amino acids. The germline V gene encodes CDR1 SGHTA and CDR2 FQGNSA. V was trimmed by 2 bases and J by 4 bases, leaving 8 bases between them. CDR3 region: CASSLQGLNEKLFF. Written as DNA, the CDR3 is TGTGCCAGCAGCTTACAGGGCCTTAATGAAAAACTGTTTTTT.

V and J are TRBV7-3 and TRBJ2-3, with 12 nucleotides matching TRBD2. In germline, CDR1 is SGHTA, CDR2 FQGTGA. The trim removed 1 base at V and 3 bases at J, leaving 2 bases unmatched. The CDR3 length is 16 residues. The CDR3 protein is CASSLKLAGGTDTQYF. The CDR3 bases are TGTGCCAGCAGCTTAAAACTAGCGGGAGGAACAGATACGCAGTATTTT.

This chain links TRBV28 with TRBJ1-4; D is undetermined. This CDR3 comprises 14 residues. Germline CDR1 is MDHEN and CDR2 is SYDVKM. Trimming removed 2 bases from V and 0 bases from J, with 4 bases in between. DNA of the CDR3: TGTGCCAGCAGTTTACTTCCAACTAATGAAAAACTGTTTTTT. Its translation is CASSLLPTNEKLFF.